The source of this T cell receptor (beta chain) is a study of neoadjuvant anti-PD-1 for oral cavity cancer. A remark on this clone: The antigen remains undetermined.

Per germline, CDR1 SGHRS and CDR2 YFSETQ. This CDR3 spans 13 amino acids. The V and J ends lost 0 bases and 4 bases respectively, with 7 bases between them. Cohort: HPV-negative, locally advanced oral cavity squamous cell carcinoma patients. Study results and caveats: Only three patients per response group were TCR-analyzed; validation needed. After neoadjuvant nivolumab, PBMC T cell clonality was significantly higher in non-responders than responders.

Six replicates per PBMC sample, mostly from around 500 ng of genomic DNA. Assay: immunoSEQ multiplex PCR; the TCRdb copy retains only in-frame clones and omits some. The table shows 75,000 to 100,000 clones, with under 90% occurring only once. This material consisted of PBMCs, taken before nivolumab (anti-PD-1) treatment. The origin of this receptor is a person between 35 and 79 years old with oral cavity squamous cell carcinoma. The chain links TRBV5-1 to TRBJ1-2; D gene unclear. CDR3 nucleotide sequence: TGCGCCAGCAGCTTGGCCGTAAGCTATGGCTACACCTTC. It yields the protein CASSLAVSYGYTF. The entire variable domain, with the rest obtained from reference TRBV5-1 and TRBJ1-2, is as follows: KAGVTQTPRYLIKTRGQQVTLSCSPISGHRSVSWYQQTPGQGLQFLFEYFSETQRNKGNFPGRFSGRQFSNSRSEMNVSTLELGDSALYLCASSLAVSYGYTFGSGTRLTVV.